The T cell receptor (beta chain) under discussion was sequenced for a study of T cell responses to AZD1222 COVID-19 vaccine. General observations from the study: The study found Spike-specific TCR breadth and depth rose after two AZD1222 doses. Females outnumbered males among donors, who were mostly white British; clonal diversity was possibly underestimated. Repertoires in all cases were sampled only once the peak T cell response had passed. Baseline seropositivity characterized only a handful of AZD1222 recipients.

Only in-frame clones appear in the TCRdb table, and some are missing; sequencing was by immunoSEQ multiplex PCR. The sample lists about 100,000 clones; around 87% were seen once. The CDR3 is made up of 16 amino acids. V was shortened by 1 base and J by 0 bases, with 12 bases between the two germline ends. Notes on this clone: Its cognate antigen is unknown.

The rearrangement joins TRBV5-3 to TRBJ2-3; D ambiguous. TRBV5-3 carries the ORF label, with uncertain function. The sample was peripheral blood, taken on day 0 of MenACWY control vaccination. This TCR derives from an adult in good health. Written as DNA, the CDR3 is TGTGCCAGAAGCTTGAGACGGGCCGTTAGCACAGATACGCAGTATTTT. Residues: CARSLRRAVSTDTQYF.